Below, one T cell receptor beta chain is given with its context. Its target is not known. The data are from a study of T cell responses to AZD1222 COVID-19 vaccine. General study findings and limits: Targets within unmutated variant regions were reportedly found for nearly half of spike-specific TCRs.

This table comes from immunoSEQ multiplex PCR, and its TCRdb copy is limited to in-frame clones, with some not included. In the table there are 140,000 to 150,000 clones, 92% of which are singletons. Between the trimmed V and J ends, which lost 4 bases and 3 bases, there was a span of 10 bases. There are 13 residues in the CDR3. In germline, CDR1 is GTSNPN, CDR2 SVGIG (reference sequence). The source was peripheral blood, collected 28 days after the second AZD1222 dose. This receptor was identified in an adult who received the AZD1222 COVID-19 vaccine. The chain joins TRBV30 to TRBJ1-5; the D is unclear. Here the CDR3 DNA reads TGTGCCTGGACAGGCTCCCTCAATCAGCCCCAGCATTTT. It translates to CAWTGSLNQPQHF.